Shown below are 29 T cell receptor beta chains from a single sample sequenced in a study of OX40 agonist ivuxolimab in advanced cancers. TCRdb keeps only in-frame clones here, not all; method: immunoSEQ multiplex PCR. This repertoire shows roughly 66,000 clones, roughly nine tenths found once; its top ten account for about 1.3%. Specimen: CD4+ or CD8+ T cells sorted from blood, collected in a trial of the OX40 agonist ivuxolimab. These receptors all stem from an adult with an advanced solid tumor such as melanoma, head and neck, liver or kidney cancer.

V and J are TRBV9 and TRBJ2-7; 7 positions match TRBD1. V lost 5 bases and J lost 3; bases outside the gene matches: 11. CDR1 and CDR2 (germline): SGDLS, YYNGEE. CDR3 length: 15 residues. Here the CDR3 DNA reads TGTGCCAGCAGTTTCCAGCCAGGGGACAGCTACGAGCAGTACTTC. Encoded protein: CASSFQPGDSYEQYF.

The chain carries TRBV5-5 and TRBJ1-4; D is undetermined. This CDR3 comprises 15 residues. Germline loops: CDR1 SGHKS, CDR2 YYEKEE (reference sequence). Trimming cost V 4 bases and J 6 bases, with 16 bases left between them. DNA for the CDR3: TGTGCCAGCAGCGCCGGTGATTGGCTTGATGAAAAACTGTTTTTT. This gives the protein CASSAGDWLDEKLFF.

J is TRBJ2-4 and V is TRBV7-9; possible D gene TRBD2, 6 bases. V lost 5 bases to trimming and J lost 0 bases, with 17 bases between them. Germline CDR1 is SEHNR and CDR2 is FQNEAQ (reference sequence). The CDR3 extends over 17 amino acids. The CDR3: CASSPPWGDLAKNIQYF. The CDR3 region has the DNA TGTGCCAGCAGCCCCCCGTGGGGGGACCTAGCCAAAAACATTCAGTACTTC.

This chain links TRBV7-2 with TRBJ2-3, with 7 nucleotides matching TRBD2. The junction had 6 bases not matched to a gene; V was cut back by 0 bases and J by 6 bases. Germline V CDR1 and CDR2: SGHTA, FQGNSA. CDR3 length: 15 residues. In DNA form, the CDR3 reads TGTGCCAGCAGCTTAGCGGGAGGGAGAGTCGATACGCAGTATTTT. This sequence encodes CASSLAGGRVDTQYF.

V usage is TRBV6-5 and J usage is TRBJ2-5; 10 nucleotides agree with TRBD1. With V trimmed by 6 bases and J by 4 bases, 8 bases remained unmatched. The germline CDR1 and CDR2 sequences are MNHEY and SVGAGI. This CDR3 comprises 15 residues. The CDR3 region is CASRPGQGSVETQYF. The CDR3, as DNA: TGTGCCAGCAGGCCGGGACAGGGGTCGGTAGAGACCCAGTACTTC.

This chain joins TRBV13 and TRBJ2-1; D is uncertain. V was trimmed by 0 bases and J by 8 bases, leaving 11 bases between them. The CDR3 has 14 amino acids. Germline assignment: CDR1 PRHDT and CDR2 FYEKMQ (reference sequence). CDR3 loop: CASSLGVRGDEQFF. The CDR3 nucleotides are TGTGCCAGCAGCTTAGGGGTACGCGGCGATGAGCAGTTCTTC. Looking up the rest from reference TRBV13 and TRBJ2-1 gives the full variable domain: AAGVIQSPRHLIKEKRETATLKCYPIPRHDTVYWYQQGPGQDPQFLISFYEKMQSDKGSIPDRFSAQQFSDYHSELNMSSLELGDSALYFCASSLGVRGDEQFFGPGTRLTVL.

This clone was observed a handful of times. This chain links TRBV7-2 with TRBJ2-7, with 12 bases fitting TRBD1. CDR1 is SGHTA and CDR2 is FQGNSA in the germline V gene. CDR3 length equals 14 residues. The V and J ends lost 5 bases and 5 bases, in that order; junction bases with no gene match: 4. The CDR3 reads CASSPGTGGDEQYF. The CDR3 coding sequence is TGTGCCAGCAGCCCAGGGACAGGGGGCGACGAGCAGTACTTC. Variable domain in full (rest from reference TRBV7-2 and TRBJ2-7): GAGVSQSPSNKVTEKGKDVELRCDPISGHTALYWYRQSLGQGLEFLIYFQGNSAPDKSGLPSDRFSAERTGGSVSTLTIQRTQQEDSAVYLCASSPGTGGDEQYFGPGTRLTVT.

This sequence joins TRBV2 and TRBJ1-2; possibly TRBD1 for D (5 bases). The CDR3 length is 12 residues. Trimming pared 4 bases from V and 4 bases from J, leaving 7 bases between. Germline V gene sequence: CDR1 SNHLY, CDR2 FYNNEI. The CDR3 region has the DNA TGTGCCAGCAGTGGACAGTCCTATGGCTACACCTTC. Translation gives CASSGQSYGYTF.

V usage is TRBV25-1 and J usage is TRBJ2-7; TRBD1 agrees at 8 bases. CDR3 length: 14 amino acids. The J segment lost 3 bases and the V segment lost 2 bases, leaving 3 bases of the junction unmatched. Germline CDR1 MGHDK, CDR2 SYGVNS. In nucleotides, the CDR3 is TGTGCCAGCAGTGAACAGGGGGCCCTCTACGAGCAGTACTTC. Translated, it gives CASSEQGALYEQYF.

The CDR3, as DNA: TGCGCCAGCAGCTTAGGGGGCCAGAACACTGAAGCTTTCTTT. It codes for CASSLGGQNTEAFF. This chain joins TRBV5-1 and TRBJ1-1, with 7 bases lining up with TRBD1. Trimming removed 2 bases from V and 1 base from J; junction bases left unmatched: 2. The CDR3 is made up of 14 amino acids. Germline V gene lookup returns CDR1 SGHRS and CDR2 YFSETQ.

The chain has TRBV9 and TRBJ1-1; D remains ambiguous. Germline V lookup: CDR1 SGDLS, CDR2 YYNGEE. This CDR3 is 14 amino acids long. V shed 0 bases and J shed 1 base, with 7 bases lying between them. The CDR3 DNA follows: TGTGCCAGCAGCGTAGTTGCGGGGAACACTGAAGCTTTCTTT. It codes for CASSVVAGNTEAFF.

The V and J genes are TRBV6-5 and TRBJ2-3; the D gene is possibly TRBD1 (6 bases). The germline CDR1 and CDR2 sequences are MNHEY and SVGAGI. The CDR3 is 16 residues long. Trimming shortened V by 4 bases and J by 2 bases, and 16 bases separated the two germline ends. CDR3 amino acids: CASSSALQGTTDTQYF. In nucleotides, the CDR3 is TGTGCCAGCAGTTCTGCCTTGCAGGGGACCACAGATACGCAGTATTTT.

This chain uses TRBV4-3 with TRBJ2-4; D not resolved. This CDR3 has 14 amino acids. The germline V gene has CDR1 LGHNA and CDR2 YSLEER. The V and J ends lost 3 bases and 8 bases respectively, with 14 bases between them. CDR3 DNA sequence: TGCGCCAGCAGCCACCGGGCCGGACGGGACATTCAGTACTTC. Translation: CASSHRAGRDIQYF.

The rearrangement links TRBV7-3 to TRBJ1-1; D perhaps matches TRBD1 (6 bases). Looked up from germline, CDR1 is SGHTA and CDR2 is FQGTGA. This CDR3 contains 16 residues. V was shortened by 5 bases and J by 0 bases, with 16 bases between the two germline ends. The CDR3 nucleotides are TGTGCCAGCAGCAAACAGGGACCCCCTATGAACACTGAAGCTTTCTTT. Residues: CASSKQGPPMNTEAFF.

The chain joins TRBV30 to TRBJ2-2, with a tentative D call TRBD2 (5 bases). Trimming cost V 3 bases and J 4 bases, with 12 bases left between them. The length of the CDR3 is 14 residues. Germline CDR1 GTSNPN, CDR2 SVGIG (reference sequence). The CDR3 sequence: CAWRERRSTGELFF. The CDR3 DNA reads TGTGCCTGGAGGGAGAGGAGGAGCACCGGGGAGCTGTTTTTT. Full variable domain (rest looked up from reference TRBV30 and TRBJ2-2): SQTIHQWPATLVQPVGSPLSLECTVEGTSNPNLYWYRQAAGRGLQLLFYSVGIGQISSEVPQNLSASRPQDRQFILSSKKLLLSDSGFYLCAWRERRSTGELFFGEGSRLTVL.

The sample holds a few counts of this clone. The V and J genes are TRBV2 and TRBJ1-1, with D perhaps TRBD1 (5 bases). This CDR3 spans 15 amino acids. Per germline, CDR1 SNHLY and CDR2 FYNNEI. The V end was cut by 0 bases, the J end by 8 bases, with 16 bases between. The CDR3 loop reads CASSEAGQAGAEAFF. The DNA for the CDR3 is TGTGCCAGCAGTGAAGCGGGGCAGGCCGGCGCCGAAGCTTTCTTT.

The CDR3 protein is CAARAGGGNYGYTF. CDR3 nucleotides: TGTGCAGCCCGGGCAGGGGGGGGAAACTATGGCTACACCTTC. The gene calls are TRBV27 and TRBJ1-2, with 7 nucleotides matching TRBD1. Germline CDR1 reads MNHEY; CDR2 reads SMNVEV (reference sequence). This CDR3 is built from 14 residues.

The V call is TRBV11-2, the J call TRBJ2-7; the match to TRBD2 covers 7 bases. The CDR3 spans 16 residues. Trimming removed 0 bases from V and 5 bases from J; junction bases left unmatched: 10. CDR1 and CDR2 from the germline V gene are SGHAT and FQNNGV. CDR3 residues: CASSLDSGLGGNEQYF. The CDR3 bases are TGTGCCAGCAGCTTAGATAGCGGACTAGGAGGGAACGAGCAGTACTTC.

The chain recombines TRBV7-9 with TRBJ2-5; D call uncertain. The CDR3 consists of 14 residues. Trimming shortened V by 5 bases and J by 2 bases, and 12 bases separated the two germline ends. Per germline, CDR1 SEHNR and CDR2 FQNEAQ (reference sequence). CDR3 coding DNA: TGTGCCAGCAGCCCCTCGGAGTATCAAGAGACCCAGTACTTC. Translating it yields CASSPSEYQETQYF.

The chain has TRBV2 and TRBJ1-5, with D perhaps TRBD1 (5 bases). The CDR3 length is 14 residues. Germline-derived CDR1 and CDR2 are SNHLY and FYNNEI. V dropped 5 bases and J dropped 6 bases, with 14 bases sitting between them. The CDR3 reads CASSREGLSQPQHF. The DNA for the CDR3 is TGTGCCAGCAGTAGGGAGGGGTTATCTCAGCCCCAGCATTTT.

In this sample, this clone turned up once. This chain connects TRBV7-9 to TRBJ1-2, with 7 bases identical to TRBD1. The CDR3 is made up of 13 amino acids. Germline CDR1 is SEHNR and CDR2 is FQNEAQ (reference sequence). V lost 5 bases to trimming and J lost 1 base; unmatched junction nucleotides: 1. CDR3 sequence (DNA): TGTGCCAGCAGCCGGGACAGTAACTATGGCTACACCTTC. Its translation: CASSRDSNYGYTF.

The rearrangement joins TRBV6-5 to TRBJ2-4; 8 nucleotides agree with TRBD1. Germline V gives CDR1 MNHEY, CDR2 SVGAGI. CDR3 length equals 16 residues. V was clipped by 1 base and J by 5 bases; unmatched bases: 7. The CDR3 DNA is TGTGCCAGCAGTTACTATTCCGGACAGGGAGAAAACATTCAGTACTTC. This gives the protein CASSYYSGQGENIQYF.

This chain connects TRBV5-1 to TRBJ2-1; D remains ambiguous. Germline CDR1 SGHRS, CDR2 YFSETQ. V was shortened by 0 bases and J by 7 bases, with 11 bases between the two germline ends. The CDR3 has 14 amino acids. CDR3 coding DNA: TGCGCCAGCAGCTTGGATCTCTTGGGGAATGAGCAGTTCTTC. As protein: CASSLDLLGNEQFF. The whole variable domain, filled in from reference TRBV5-1 and TRBJ2-1, reads KAGVTQTPRYLIKTRGQQVTLSCSPISGHRSVSWYQQTPGQGLQFLFEYFSETQRNKGNFPGRFSGRQFSNSRSEMNVSTLELGDSALYLCASSLDLLGNEQFFGPGTRLTVL.

The genes are TRBV28 and TRBJ1-1; 7 nucleotides agree with TRBD1. Germline CDR1 reads MDHEN; CDR2 reads SYDVKM. The junction had 8 bases not matched to a gene; V was cut back by 2 bases and J by 5 bases. The CDR3 sequence is 15 residues long. CDR3: CASSLPSTGRTEAFF. Written as DNA, the CDR3 is TGTGCCAGCAGTTTACCGTCGACAGGGAGAACTGAAGCTTTCTTT. The entire variable domain, with the rest obtained from reference TRBV28 and TRBJ1-1, is as follows: DVKVTQSSRYLVKRTGEKVFLECVQDMDHENMFWYRQDPGLGLRLIYFSYDVKMKEKGDIPEGYSVSREKKERFSLILESASTNQTSMYLCASSLPSTGRTEAFFGQGTRLTVV.

The chain employs TRBV15 and TRBJ1-1, with D unclear. Per the germline V gene, CDR1 is LNHNV and CDR2 is YYDKDF (reference sequence). V gave up 5 bases and J gave up 1 base, with 8 bases separating them. The CDR3 totals 13 residues. CDR3: CATSPGRNTEAFF. The DNA of the CDR3 is TGTGCCACCAGCCCCGGAAGGAACACTGAAGCTTTCTTT.

The V call is TRBV29-1, the J call TRBJ1-1; D uncertain. Trimming took 5 bases from V and 6 from J, leaving 16 bases between them. Germline V lookup: CDR1 SQVTM, CDR2 ANQGSEA. CDR3 size: 13 residues. CDR3 bases: TGCAGCGTTCCCCGAAGAGGGTATCCTGAAGCTTTCTTT. It encodes CSVPRRGYPEAFF.

V and J are TRBV10-3 and TRBJ2-7; 13 bases fit TRBD2. V was pared by 10 bases and J by 3 bases, with 3 bases of the junction left unmatched. The CDR3 runs to 13 residues. Looked up from germline, CDR1 is ENHRY and CDR2 is SYGVKD. This CDR3 reads CASGLAGDYEQYF. DNA of the CDR3: TGTGCCAGCGGACTAGCGGGAGACTACGAGCAGTACTTC.

The rearrangement links TRBV5-5 to TRBJ1-1, with 9 positions matching TRBD1. V lost 4 bases, J lost 10 bases, and 2 bases stayed unmatched. Germline V gene lookup returns CDR1 SGHKS and CDR2 YYEKEE (reference sequence). The CDR3 length is 11 residues. The CDR3 DNA reads as TGTGCCAGCAGCCCGGACAGGGGAGCTTTCTTT. Its protein is CASSPDRGAFF.

This chain links TRBV5-5 with TRBJ2-7, with 10 bases matching TRBD1. The CDR3 is made up of 19 amino acids. Germline V gene lookup returns CDR1 SGHKS and CDR2 YYEKEE (reference sequence). Unmatched junction bases numbered 23, after V lost 4 bases and J lost 7 bases. Here the CDR3 DNA reads TGTGCCAGCAGCAGAAGGACAGGGGGATTCGGAGCTAGCGCGTGGGAGCAGTACTTC. Protein sequence: CASSRRTGGFGASAWEQYF. Full variable domain (remainder filled in from reference TRBV5-5 and TRBJ2-7): DAGVTQSPTHLIKTRGQQVTLRCSPISGHKSVSWYQQVLGQGPQFIFQYYEKEERGRGNFPDRFSARQFPNYSSELNVNALLLGDSALYLCASSRRTGGFGASAWEQYFGPGTRLTVT.